Following are 4 T cell receptor beta chains from one sample sequenced in a study of beta chain features in type 1 diabetes. Sequenced material consisted of expressed TCRB transcripts (all of the isolated RNA was reverse transcribed). The table came from immunoSEQ multiplex PCR; TCRdb's copy has only in-frame clones and leaves some out. The table lists under 950,000 clones, roughly a sixth of them singletons. Sequencing was carried out using naive CD4+ T cells from blood. These receptors came from a woman in her late teens or twenties in good health.

This chain uses TRBV6-5 with TRBJ1-5; TRBD1 aligns across 7 bases. Germline loops: CDR1 MNHEY, CDR2 SVGAGI. The CDR3 loop spans 14 amino acids. Unmatched junction bases numbered 4, after V lost 6 bases and J lost 2 bases. The CDR3 loop reads CASREDRGNQPQHF. The DNA of the CDR3 is TGTGCCAGCAGAGAAGACAGGGGCAATCAGCCCCAGCATTTT.

V usage is TRBV19 and J usage is TRBJ2-5, with D possibly matching TRBD1 (6 bases). V was pared by 8 bases and J by 6 bases, with 22 bases between. The CDR3 is 15 amino acids. The germline gives CDR1 LNHDA, CDR2 SQIVND (reference sequence). Here the CDR3 reads CASGHRALGQKTQYF. In DNA, the CDR3 is TGTGCCAGTGGGCACAGGGCCCTTGGCCAGAAGACCCAGTACTTC.

The chain couples TRBV11-2 to TRBJ2-7; D not resolved. Germline V lookup: CDR1 SGHAT, CDR2 FQNNGV. The CDR3 runs to 12 residues. V lost 4 bases and J lost 3, with 7 bases in between. CDR3 amino acids: CASSSADYEQYF. For the CDR3, the DNA is TGTGCCAGCAGCTCAGCCGACTACGAGCAGTACTTC.

The chain employs TRBV6-5 and TRBJ2-7; D remains ambiguous. V lost 4 bases to trimming and J lost 2 bases, with 12 bases between them. The CDR3 is 14 amino acids. CDR1 MNHEY and CDR2 SVGAGI come from the germline V gene. CDR3 residues: CASSSQWTPYEQYF. The CDR3 DNA is TGTGCCAGCAGTTCTCAATGGACCCCCTACGAGCAGTACTTC.